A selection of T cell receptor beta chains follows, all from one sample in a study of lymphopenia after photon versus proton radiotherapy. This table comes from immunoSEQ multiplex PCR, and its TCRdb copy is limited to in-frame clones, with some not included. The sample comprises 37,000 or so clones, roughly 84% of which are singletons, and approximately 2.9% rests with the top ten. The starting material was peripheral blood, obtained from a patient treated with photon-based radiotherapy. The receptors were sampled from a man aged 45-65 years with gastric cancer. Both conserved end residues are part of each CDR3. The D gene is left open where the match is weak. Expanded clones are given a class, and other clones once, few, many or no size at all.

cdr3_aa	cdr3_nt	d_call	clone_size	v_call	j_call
CASSLARFSGRSSGNTIYF	TGTGCCAGCAGCTTAGCGCGGTTTTCCGGCAGGTCCTCTGGAAACACCATATATTTT	-	-	TRBV7-9	TRBJ1-3
CSVDRDVLNYGYTF	TGCAGCGTGGACAGGGACGTGCTTAACTATGGCTACACCTTC	TRBD1	once	TRBV29-1	TRBJ1-2
CASSLFGGPNTEAFF	TGTGCCAGCAGTTTATTCGGGGGGCCCAACACTGAAGCTTTCTTT	-	once	TRBV27	TRBJ1-1
CASRFAVTYEQYF	TGTGCCAGCAGGTTTGCAGTTACATACGAGCAGTACTTC	-	-	TRBV7-2	TRBJ2-7
CASSSGGTGMYEQYF	TGTGCCAGCAGCTCCGGCGGGACAGGGATGTACGAGCAGTACTTC	TRBD1	-	TRBV11-2	TRBJ2-7
CSVENTMNTEAFF	TGCAGCGTTGAAAACACCATGAACACTGAAGCTTTCTTT	-	-	TRBV29-1	TRBJ1-1
CASSITGELFF	TGTGCCAGCTCAATCACCGGGGAGCTGTTTTTT	-	-	TRBV18	TRBJ2-2
CASSYQQGTYEQYF	TGTGCCAGCAGTTACCAACAGGGGACCTACGAGCAGTACTTC	TRBD1	-	TRBV6-5	TRBJ2-7
CASSPRDRYDEQYF	TGTGCCAGCAGCCCAAGGGACAGGTACGACGAGCAGTACTTC	TRBD1	-	TRBV6-5	TRBJ2-7
CASNPLRETGELFF	TGTGCCAGTAATCCCCTCAGGGAAACCGGGGAGCTGTTTTTT	-	-	TRBV19	TRBJ2-2
CASSLRWAGDSPATRETQYF	TGTGCCAGCAGCCTGCGATGGGCGGGAGATAGCCCCGCTACCAGAGAGACCCAGTACTTC	TRBD2	-	TRBV5-5	TRBJ2-5
CASSPGTGGYTF	TGTGCCAGCAGTCCCGGGACTGGGGGCTACACCTTC	-	-	TRBV5-4	TRBJ1-2
CASSVGLTNTGELFF	TGTGCCAGCAGCGTGGGACTCACGAACACCGGGGAGCTGTTTTTT	-	-	TRBV5-4	TRBJ2-2
CASSLTRNTGELFF	TGTGCCAGCAGCTTAACGAGGAACACCGGGGAGCTGTTTTTT	-	-	TRBV11-2	TRBJ2-2
CASSPGQGYWELFF	TGTGCCAGCTCACCCGGACAGGGGTACTGGGAGCTGTTTTTT	TRBD1	-	TRBV18	TRBJ2-2
CASRKGEMGVRTEAFF	TGCGCCAGCAGAAAGGGCGAGATGGGGGTGAGGACTGAAGCTTTCTTT	-	-	TRBV4-1	TRBJ1-1
CASCRAGANVLTF	TGTGCCAGCTGTCGAGCTGGGGCCAACGTCCTGACTTTC	-	-	TRBV6-1	TRBJ2-6
CASSLGRTYEQYF	TGTGCCAGCAGCTTGGGCAGAACCTACGAGCAGTACTTC	-	-	TRBV5-4	TRBJ2-7
CASSIALRASTEAFF	TGTGCCAGTAGTATAGCTCTTCGGGCATCCACTGAAGCTTTCTTT	-	-	TRBV19	TRBJ1-1
CASSFPNTGELFF	TGTGCCAGCAGTTTCCCGAACACCGGGGAGCTGTTTTTT	-	-	TRBV27	TRBJ2-2
CASSDSLAGDNNEQFF	TGTGCCAGCAGTGACTCACTAGCGGGAGATAACAATGAGCAGTTCTTC	TRBD2	-	TRBV6-4	TRBJ2-1
CASSPTAFKDTQYF	TGTGCCAGCAGCCCTACAGCTTTCAAGGATACGCAGTATTTT	-	-	TRBV7-2	TRBJ2-3
CASSQVQLVDEQFF	TGCGCCAGCAGCCAAGTCCAATTGGTCGATGAGCAGTTCTTC	-	-	TRBV4-1	TRBJ2-1
CASTNPMGNYGYTF	TGTGCCAGCACCAACCCGATGGGGAACTATGGCTACACCTTC	-	few	TRBV6-6	TRBJ1-2
CASSQGGNTEAFF	TGTGCCAGCTCCCAGGGTGGGAACACTGAAGCTTTCTTT	-	-	TRBV6-1	TRBJ1-1
CAISVGAAGGPNNEQFF	TGTGCCATCAGTGTGGGAGCTGCGGGAGGGCCTAACAATGAGCAGTTCTTC	TRBD2	once	TRBV10-3	TRBJ2-1
CATAGLASIYEQYF	TGTGCCACCGCGGGACTAGCGTCGATCTACGAGCAGTACTTC	TRBD2	-	TRBV2	TRBJ2-7
CASRAGTRGTDTQYF	TGTGCCAGCAGGGCCGGGACTAGAGGCACAGATACGCAGTATTTT	TRBD2	-	TRBV5-4	TRBJ2-3
CAWKRAGGPKQFF	TGTGCCTGGAAACGAGCGGGAGGCCCCAAGCAGTTCTTC	TRBD2	-	TRBV30	TRBJ2-1
CASSIRDSFNQPQHF	TGTGCCAGTAGTATTCGGGACAGTTTCAATCAGCCCCAGCATTTT	TRBD1	-	TRBV19	TRBJ1-5
CASSQDTKQYGYTF	TGTGCCAGCAGCCAAGATACGAAACAGTACGGCTACACCTTC	-	-	TRBV14	TRBJ1-2
CASSFSNQPQHF	TGTGCCAGCAGTTTTAGCAATCAGCCCCAGCATTTT	-	few	TRBV6-6	TRBJ1-5
CASSLAGGSYTF	TGTGCCAGCAGCTTAGCGGGGGGAAGCTACACCTTC	-	-	TRBV7-8	TRBJ1-2
CASSPEGRNTEAFF	TGTGCCAGTTCCCCCGAAGGACGGAACACTGAAGCTTTCTTT	-	-	TRBV25-1	TRBJ1-1
CASSQEMSQPQHF	TGTGCCAGCAGCCAAGAAATGAGCCAGCCCCAGCATTTT	-	few	TRBV4-2	TRBJ1-5
CASSLGGPYEQYF	TGCGCCAGCAGCTTGGGGGGACCCTACGAGCAGTACTTC	-	-	TRBV5-1	TRBJ2-7
CASRKGAGVSYEQYF	TGTGCCAGCCGAAAGGGCGCAGGGGTCTCCTACGAGCAGTACTTC	-	-	TRBV7-2	TRBJ2-7
CASSLEEGLAENYEQYF	TGTGCCAGCAGCTTAGAAGAGGGACTAGCGGAGAACTACGAGCAGTACTTC	TRBD2	-	TRBV7-8	TRBJ2-7
CASSFWGAVSEQYF	TGTGCCAGCAGCTTTTGGGGGGCCGTCAGCGAGCAGTACTTC	-	-	TRBV5-6	TRBJ2-7
CAISGGGTSSGNTIYF	TGTGCCATCAGTGGTGGTGGGACCAGCTCTGGAAACACCATATATTTT	-	-	TRBV10-3	TRBJ1-3
CASSFGTTGGTDTQYF	TGTGCCAGCAGCTTCGGCACGACAGGGGGCACAGATACGCAGTATTTT	TRBD1	once	TRBV11-3	TRBJ2-3
CASSQEGGASYNEQFF	TGCGCCAGCAGCCAAGAAGGGGGGGCCTCCTACAATGAGCAGTTCTTC	-	-	TRBV4-3	TRBJ2-1
CATLKDTPRAGELFF	TGTGCCACCCTAAAGGACACCCCAAGGGCCGGGGAGCTGTTTTTT	-	-	TRBV10-3	TRBJ2-2
CASSLGGRHNEKLFF	TGTGCCAGCAGCTTAGGCGGCAGACATAATGAAAAACTGTTTTTT	-	-	TRBV13	TRBJ1-4